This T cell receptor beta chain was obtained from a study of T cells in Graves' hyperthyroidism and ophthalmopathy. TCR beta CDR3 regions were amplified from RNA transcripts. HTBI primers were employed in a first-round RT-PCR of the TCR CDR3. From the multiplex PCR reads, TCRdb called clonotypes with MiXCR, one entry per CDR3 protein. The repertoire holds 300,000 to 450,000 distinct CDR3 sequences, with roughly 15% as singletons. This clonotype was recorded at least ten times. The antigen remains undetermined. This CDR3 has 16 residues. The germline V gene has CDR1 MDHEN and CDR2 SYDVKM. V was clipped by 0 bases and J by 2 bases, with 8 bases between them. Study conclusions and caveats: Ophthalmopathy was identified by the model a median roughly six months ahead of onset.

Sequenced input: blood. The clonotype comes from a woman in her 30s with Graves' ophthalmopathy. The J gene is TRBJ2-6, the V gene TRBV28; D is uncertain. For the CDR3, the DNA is TGTGCCAGCAGTTTATGGGGAACTACTGGGGCCAACGTCCTGACTTTC. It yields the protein CASSLWGTTGANVLTF.